This T cell receptor beta chain is drawn from a study of shared clonotypes between healthy human individuals (TCRdb year 2020). Regarding the study in general: The cohort included three men and a couple of women between 18 and 49 years of age. For each donor, three plates each were used for CD4 naive and CD4 memory, two plates were used for CD8 naive, and one plate was used for CD8 memory. To estimate repertoire size and how much clonotypes are shared between individuals, the study performed deep sequencing of blood TCR repertoires from a handful of healthy adults. To increase sequencing depth and limit assay-specific biases, TCR repertoire library preparation and sequencing were carried out by different laboratories using diverse techniques. Each donor's leukapheresis produced roughly between roughly 0.85 and 10 billion PBMCs. Here is what the overall study found, with its caveats: Incomplete sequencing was indicated by rarefaction of sorted-subset datasets, despite the large sequencing depth. Naive subsets generally had larger estimated clonotype richness than memory subsets did. Compared with non-shared clonotypes, clonotypes shared by all four sorted-subset donors had higher generation probabilities. Only blood was sampled, and tissue TCR repertoires likely differ from those in blood. Because the study included only a small number of donors, the genetic and exposure-history diversity represented was limited. When a few donors were compared, the shared fraction of clonotypes was 5% to 6.5% for naive CD4, approximately 3.5% for naive CD8, roughly 2.5% for memory CD4, and around 0.4% for memory CD8. Pairwise subsampling led to the expectation that sequencing depth would affect the degree of clonotype sharing among donors.

Using the deep immunoSEQ assay, multiplex PCR amplified TCR CDR3 regions from genomic DNA. Extracted genomic DNA from each cell subset was spread evenly across all wells of several immunoSEQ 96-well plates, with each plate serving as a replicate. Each replicate PCR for sorted subsets received about 0.2 ug genomic DNA, equal to around 32,000 T cell genomes. Purified libraries were measured with a Qubit 3.0 fluorometer, size-checked on a Bioanalyzer 2100, and measured again with the KAPA Library Quantification kit. Every immunoSEQ 96-well plate was sequenced on a separate single-read 150-cycle Illumina NextSeq 550 flow cell. The published analysis was carried out like this. Because the immunoSEQ output held only junctional sequences and lacked quality scores, the filtering could not match the filtering applied to full-length reads. To assign V/J genes and CDR3, sequences were annotated against IMGT germline references using PyIR, a Python wrapper for IgBLAST v1.9. Any read was removed if the V/J assignment was weak (E-value above 1e-6), the CDR3 was missing, or the read contained stop codons, out-of-frame junctions, or ambiguous translated residues. V3J clonotypes were defined as sequences sharing an identical inferred V gene, J gene, and CDR3 amino acid sequence. To compute the percentage overlap between repertoires, the number of shared unique clonotypes was divided by the size of the smaller repertoire. Richness of each repertoire was evaluated using RTK rarefaction, the Chao1 estimator, and Recon v2.1 estimates of unobserved clonotypes. Generation probabilities for all TCRbeta clonotypes obtained by the gDNA method from a handful of donors were computed using OLGA. Imported from immuneACCESS, the table was reduced by TCRdb to in-frame sequences with V and J called. These copies leave out some clones; in studies compared against another copy, an unresolved V gene accounts for under half, and the cause of the remainder is not known. V, J and clone size reflect that table, while D and trimming were determined from the DNA. The sample table lists some 1,900,000 clones, about 94% of them with a count of one. The ten largest clones represent 1.2% of the sample.

V and J are truncated by 0 bases and 2 bases respectively, leaving an intervening sequence of 11 bases. CDR1 SGHTS and CDR2 YDEGEE were looked up in the germline V gene. The cysteine opens and the phenylalanine closes a CDR3 of 15 amino acids. The retained sequence is limited to the CDR3, 45 bases, with the frame set at the first base. CD8 naive samples were CD45RO-negative cells positively selected for CCR7, giving a CD45RA+CCR7+ population that excluded TemRA cells. The donors were healthy, HIV-negative adults who had no recently reported acute infections or vaccinations. Every donor was a Caucasian adult living in Nashville, Tennessee, USA. Blood was collected by leukapheresis, and PBMCs were isolated by Ficoll-Histopaque density gradient centrifugation and then cryopreserved in liquid nitrogen vapor phase. Analytical flow cytometry was used to check the purity and quantity of each magnetically sorted T cell population. Each sorted fraction had its genomic DNA isolated and then quantified by UV absorbance on a Nanodrop 2000c.

This clone was recorded only once. Which antigen it targets is not known. Nothing much larger sits one base from this clone, and base qualities are not available. Sequencing was carried out using naive CD8+ T cells sorted from blood. The cell subset or site label on this specimen signifies: CD45RA+CCR7+. The V and J segments used are TRBV5-8 and TRBJ2-5; no confident D gene assignment can be made. The TCR comes from a man aged 18 to 29 in good health. Read as DNA, the sequence is TGTGCCAGCAGCTTGGATTTCGGCAGTCAAGAGACCCAGTACTTC. Its amino acids are CASSLDFGSQETQYF.